Sequencing of this TCR beta chain was carried out in a study of cytomegalovirus exposure and HLA in healthy donors. Study findings and constraints: Cytomegalovirus status was reportedly diagnosed by the classifier with high sensitivity and specificity.

This clone occurred once. Its target is not known. Trimming took 8 bases from V and 0 from J, leaving 11 bases between them. The CDR3 covers 13 residues. CDR1 and CDR2 (germline): MNHNY, SVGAGI (reference sequence). Among the roughly 120 subjects of the validation cohort, separate from the approximately 700-subject first cohort, were the donors. The data were produced by immunoSEQ multiplex PCR, yet TCRdb's version contains in-frame clones alone and is incomplete. In the table there are around 130,000 clones, approximately 91% of which are singletons. The material sequenced was PBMCs. The V and J genes are TRBV6-6 and TRBJ2-7, with D possibly matching TRBD1 (6 bases). The TCR was taken from a man aged 30 to 39 in good health and CMV-seronegative. CDR3 sequence: CASGADSSYEQYF. CDR3 sequence (DNA): TGTGCCAGCGGGGCGGACAGCTCCTACGAGCAGTACTTC.